This T cell receptor (beta chain) comes out of a study of T cell clonality in common variable immunodeficiency. This clone appeared a few times. Antigen unknown. Read sequence stops 3 residues before the CDR3 end, and the germline J gene provides the missing end. Some clones are missing from TCRdb's copy, which holds only in-frame ones; the method was immunoSEQ multiplex PCR. This sample has more than 20,000 clones, each found more than once. Regarding the study as a whole: Fewer deletions and N-nucleotide insertions were reportedly seen in common variable immunodeficiency TCR beta sequences.

Germline loops: CDR1 DFQATT, CDR2 SNEGSKA (reference sequence). CDR3 length: 12 residues. Deletions cut 3 bases from V and 7 bases from J, with 12 bases between. Sequenced input: peripheral blood mononuclear cells. This clonotype originated in a human donor with common variable immunodeficiency. V is TRBV20-1 and J is TRBJ1-2; D gene uncertain. The sequenced part of the CDR3 DNA is TGCAGTGCTAGGAGACTTGAGGCTGGC. Translated, it gives CSARRLEAG. The CDR3 as a whole reads CSARRLEAGYTF.